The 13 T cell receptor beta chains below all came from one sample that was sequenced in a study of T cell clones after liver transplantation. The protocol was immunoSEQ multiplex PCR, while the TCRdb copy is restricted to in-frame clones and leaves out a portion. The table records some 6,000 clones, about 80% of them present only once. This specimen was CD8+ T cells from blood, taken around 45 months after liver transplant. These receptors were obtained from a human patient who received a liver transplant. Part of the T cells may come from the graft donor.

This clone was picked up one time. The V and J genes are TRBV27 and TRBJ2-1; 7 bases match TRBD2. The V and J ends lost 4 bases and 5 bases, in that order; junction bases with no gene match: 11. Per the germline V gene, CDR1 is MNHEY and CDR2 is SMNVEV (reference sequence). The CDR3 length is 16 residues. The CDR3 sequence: CASSSFSGLNDNEQFF. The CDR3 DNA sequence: TGTGCCAGCAGTTCCTTCTCGGGACTAAACGACAATGAGCAGTTCTTC.

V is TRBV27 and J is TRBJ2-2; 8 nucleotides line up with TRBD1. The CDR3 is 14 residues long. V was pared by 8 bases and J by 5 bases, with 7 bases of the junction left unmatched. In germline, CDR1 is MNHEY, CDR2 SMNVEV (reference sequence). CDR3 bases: TGTGCCAGCTCGGACAGGGTGAAAACCGGGGAGCTGTTTTTT. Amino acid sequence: CASSDRVKTGELFF.

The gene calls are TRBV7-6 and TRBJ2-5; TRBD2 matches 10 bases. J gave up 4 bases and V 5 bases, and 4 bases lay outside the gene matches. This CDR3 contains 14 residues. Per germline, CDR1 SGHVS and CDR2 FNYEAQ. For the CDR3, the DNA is TGTGCCAGCAGCCCCCGGACTAGCGGAGAGACCCAGTACTTC. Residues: CASSPRTSGETQYF.

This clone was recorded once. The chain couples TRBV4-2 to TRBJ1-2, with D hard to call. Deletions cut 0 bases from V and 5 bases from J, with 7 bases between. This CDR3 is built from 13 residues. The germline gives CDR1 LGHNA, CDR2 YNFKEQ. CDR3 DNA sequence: TGTGCCAGCAGCCAAGAGGGGAGGTATGGCTACACCTTC. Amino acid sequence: CASSQEGRYGYTF.

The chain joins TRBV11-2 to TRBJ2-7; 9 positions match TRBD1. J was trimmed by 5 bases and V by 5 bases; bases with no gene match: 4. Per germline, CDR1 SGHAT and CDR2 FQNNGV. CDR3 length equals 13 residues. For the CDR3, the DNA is TGTGCCAGCAGCACCCGGACAGGGGACGAGCAGTACTTC. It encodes CASSTRTGDEQYF. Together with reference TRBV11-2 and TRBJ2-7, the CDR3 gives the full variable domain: EAGVAQSPRYKIIEKRQSVAFWCNPISGHATLYWYQQILGQGPKLLIQFQNNGVVDDSQLPKDRFSAERLKGVDSTLKIQPAKLEDSAVYLCASSTRTGDEQYFGPGTRLTVT.

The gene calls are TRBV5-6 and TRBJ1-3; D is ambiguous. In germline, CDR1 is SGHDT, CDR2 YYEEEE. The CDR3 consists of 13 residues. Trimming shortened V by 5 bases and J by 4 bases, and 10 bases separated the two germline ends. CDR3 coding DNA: TGTGCCAGCAGGGACGTAGGGGGAAACACCATATATTTT. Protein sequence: CASRDVGGNTIYF. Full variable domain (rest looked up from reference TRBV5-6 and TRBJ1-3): DAGVTQSPTHLIKTRGQQVTLRCSPKSGHDTVSWYQQALGQGPQFIFQYYEEEERQRGNFPDRFSGHQFPNYSSELNVNALLLGDSALYLCASRDVGGNTIYFGEGSWLTVV.

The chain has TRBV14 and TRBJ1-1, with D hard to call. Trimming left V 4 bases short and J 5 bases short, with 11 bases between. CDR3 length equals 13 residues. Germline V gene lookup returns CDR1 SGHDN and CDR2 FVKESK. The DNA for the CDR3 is TGTGCCAGCAGCCGGACGGGATATACTGAAGCTTTCTTT. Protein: CASSRTGYTEAFF.

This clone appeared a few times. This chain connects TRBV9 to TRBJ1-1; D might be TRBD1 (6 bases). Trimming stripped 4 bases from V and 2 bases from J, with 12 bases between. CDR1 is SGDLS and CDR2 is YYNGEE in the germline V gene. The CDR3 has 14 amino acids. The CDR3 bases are TGTGCCAGCAGCCTACAGGGAGGCAACACTGAAGCTTTCTTT. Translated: CASSLQGGNTEAFF.

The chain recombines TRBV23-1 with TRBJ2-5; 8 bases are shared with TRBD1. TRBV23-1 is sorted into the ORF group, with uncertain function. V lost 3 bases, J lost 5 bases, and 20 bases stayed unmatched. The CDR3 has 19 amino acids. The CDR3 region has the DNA TGCGCCAGCAGTCATCCCACTTTCTACGACGACAGGGGAGGTGAGACCCAGTACTTC. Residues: CASSHPTFYDDRGGETQYF.

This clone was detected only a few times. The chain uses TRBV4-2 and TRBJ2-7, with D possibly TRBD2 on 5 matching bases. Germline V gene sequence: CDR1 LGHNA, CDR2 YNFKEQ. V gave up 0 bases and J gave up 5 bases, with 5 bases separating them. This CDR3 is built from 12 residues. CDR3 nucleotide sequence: TGTGCCAGCAGCCAAGACGGGGACGAGCAGTACTTC. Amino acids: CASSQDGDEQYF.

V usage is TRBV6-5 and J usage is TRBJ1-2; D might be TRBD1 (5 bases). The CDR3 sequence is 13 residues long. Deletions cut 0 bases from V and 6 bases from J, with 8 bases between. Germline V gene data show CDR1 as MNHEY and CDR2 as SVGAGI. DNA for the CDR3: TGTGCCAGCAGTTACTCAGGGACGCATGGCTACACCTTC. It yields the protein CASSYSGTHGYTF.

The CDR3 DNA is TGTGCCAGTTCTCTAGGGGGCGCGAGGGGCTACACCTTC. Its protein product is CASSLGGARGYTF. The chain recombines TRBV19 with TRBJ1-2, with 7 nucleotides matching TRBD1. Unmatched junction bases numbered 11, after V lost 8 bases and J lost 8 bases. The CDR3 runs 13 residues. Germline V gene lookup returns CDR1 LNHDA and CDR2 SQIVND (reference sequence).

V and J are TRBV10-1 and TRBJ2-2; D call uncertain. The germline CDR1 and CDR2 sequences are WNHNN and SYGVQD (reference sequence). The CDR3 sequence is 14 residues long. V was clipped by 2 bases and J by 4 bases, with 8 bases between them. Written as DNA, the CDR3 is TGCGCCAGCAGTGAGGGGTACACCACCGGGGAGCTGTTTTTT. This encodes CASSEGYTTGELFF.